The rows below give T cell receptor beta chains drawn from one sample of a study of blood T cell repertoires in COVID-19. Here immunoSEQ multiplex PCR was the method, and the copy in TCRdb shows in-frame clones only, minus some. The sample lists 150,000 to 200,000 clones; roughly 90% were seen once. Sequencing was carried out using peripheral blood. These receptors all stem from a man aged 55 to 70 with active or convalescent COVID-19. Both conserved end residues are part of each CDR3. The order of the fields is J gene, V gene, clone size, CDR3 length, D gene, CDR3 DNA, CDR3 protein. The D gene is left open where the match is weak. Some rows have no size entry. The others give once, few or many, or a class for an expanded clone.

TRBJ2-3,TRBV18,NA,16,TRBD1,TGTGCCAGCTCACCATTCGTCGGACAGGGGGCAGATACGCAGTATTTT,CASSPFVGQGADTQYF
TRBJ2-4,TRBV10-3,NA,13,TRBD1,TGTGCCACTCACAGGGGGCGCGGGGACATTCAGTACTTC,CATHRGRGDIQYF
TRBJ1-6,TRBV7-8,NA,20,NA,TGTGCCAGCAGCTTACGAAGGGCTCAGGGAATAATTCGGGTCAATTCACCCCTCCACTTT,CASSLRRAQGIIRVNSPLHF
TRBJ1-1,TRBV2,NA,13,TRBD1,TGTGCCAGCAGTGTACAGGGGGCGAAGGAAGCTTTCTTT,CASSVQGAKEAFF
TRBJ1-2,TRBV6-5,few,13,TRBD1,TGTGCCATCCGGGGACAGGGGGCGAGTGGCTACACCTTC,CAIRGQGASGYTF
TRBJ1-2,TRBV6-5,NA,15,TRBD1,TGTGCCAGCAGTTACTCGGTCAGGGGGAACTATGGCTACACCTTC,CASSYSVRGNYGYTF
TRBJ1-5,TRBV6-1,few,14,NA,TGTGCCAGCAGTGAAGCGCGAGGGAACCAGCCCCAGCATTTT,CASSEARGNQPQHF
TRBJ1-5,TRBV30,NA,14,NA,TGTGCCTGGAGTACAAACACAGGGAATCAGCCCCAGCATTTT,CAWSTNTGNQPQHF
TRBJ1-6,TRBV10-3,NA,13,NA,TGTGCCATCAGTGTTGCGGTGAATTCACCCCTCCACTTT,CAISVAVNSPLHF
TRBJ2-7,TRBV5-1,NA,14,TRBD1,TGCGCCAGCAGCTTGGGGGACAGGGACTACGAGCAGTACTTC,CASSLGDRDYEQYF
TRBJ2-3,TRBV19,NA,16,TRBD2,TGTGCCAGTAGTACCCGAGCGGGAGGCAGTACAGATACGCAGTATTTT,CASSTRAGGSTDTQYF
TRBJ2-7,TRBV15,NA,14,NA,TGTGCCACCAGCATATCTGGGAGCTCCTACGAGCAGTACTTC,CATSISGSSYEQYF
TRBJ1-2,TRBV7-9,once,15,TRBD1,TGTGCCAGCAGCTCCCTGGACAGGGGGCGTTATGGCTACACCTTC,CASSSLDRGRYGYTF
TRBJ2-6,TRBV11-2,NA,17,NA,TGTGCCAGCAGCTTTACGGGTTACCACTCTGGGGCCAACGTCCTGACTTTC,CASSFTGYHSGANVLTF
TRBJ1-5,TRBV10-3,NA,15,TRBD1,TGTGCCATCTGGGCGGGACAGGGGGAAAATCAGCCCCAGCATTTT,CAIWAGQGENQPQHF
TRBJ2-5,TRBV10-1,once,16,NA,TGCGCCAGCAGTGAGTTCCCCGGGGGGCGCAGAGAGACCCAGTACTTC,CASSEFPGGRRETQYF
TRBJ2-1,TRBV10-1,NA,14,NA,TGCGCCAGCAGTTCTACAGGGTTCTACAATGAGCAGTTCTTC,CASSSTGFYNEQFF
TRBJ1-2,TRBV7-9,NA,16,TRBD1,TGTGCCAGCAGCCCACGGGACAGGGGCGCCGGGTCTGGCTACACCTTC,CASSPRDRGAGSGYTF
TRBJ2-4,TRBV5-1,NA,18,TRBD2,TGCGCCAGCAGCTTGGAGGGACTAGCGGGGGGAGCCAAAAACATTCAGTACTTC,CASSLEGLAGGAKNIQYF
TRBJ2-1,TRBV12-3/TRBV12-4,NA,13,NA,TGTGCCAGCAGAAGTCTAGCCGTCAATGAGCAGTTCTTC,CASRSLAVNEQFF
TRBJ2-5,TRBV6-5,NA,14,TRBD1,TGTGCCAATAGTCGGGGACAGGGTCAAGAGACCCAGTACTTC,CANSRGQGQETQYF
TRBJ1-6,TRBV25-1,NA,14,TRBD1,TGTGCCAGCAGTTTACAGGGGTATAATTCACCCCTCCACTTT,CASSLQGYNSPLHF
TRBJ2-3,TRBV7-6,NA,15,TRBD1,TGTGCCAGCAGCGCCAAGGGGGCGAACACAGATACGCAGTATTTT,CASSAKGANTDTQYF
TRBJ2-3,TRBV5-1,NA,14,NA,TGCGCCAGCAGCTTGGCGGTAAGCACAGATACGCAGTATTTT,CASSLAVSTDTQYF
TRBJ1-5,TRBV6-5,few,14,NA,TGTGCCAGCAGCCGACAGCCTCGGGATCAGCCCCAGCATTTT,CASSRQPRDQPQHF
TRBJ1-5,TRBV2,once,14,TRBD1,TGTGCCAGCAGTGATGTCCCGGGACAGGGAACCCAGCATTTT,CASSDVPGQGTQHF
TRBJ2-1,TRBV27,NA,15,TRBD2,TGTGCCAGCAGTCACGAGCGGGACTCCTACAATGAGCAGTTCTTC,CASSHERDSYNEQFF
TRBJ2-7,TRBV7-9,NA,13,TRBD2,TGTGCCAGCAGCTTATCCCAGCGGGGCGAGCAGTACTTC,CASSLSQRGEQYF
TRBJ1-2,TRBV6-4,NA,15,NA,TGTGCCAGCAGTGAGAGCGAATCTGCCGGCTATGGCTACACCTTC,CASSESESAGYGYTF
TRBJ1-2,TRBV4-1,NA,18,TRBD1,TGCGCCAGCAGCCCACAACCGCCACAGGGGACGTCTAACTATGGCTACACCTTC,CASSPQPPQGTSNYGYTF
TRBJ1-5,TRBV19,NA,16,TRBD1,TGTGCCAGTAGTATCATCGACAGGGGGTACGGTCAGCCCCAGCATTTT,CASSIIDRGYGQPQHF
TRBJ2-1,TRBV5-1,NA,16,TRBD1,TGCGCCAGCAGCTTCTCCGGGACAGAGGGATACAATGAGCAGTTCTTC,CASSFSGTEGYNEQFF
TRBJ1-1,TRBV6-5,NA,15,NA,TGTGCCAGCAGTTACTCGGGGGGGCGCGGGACTGAAGCTTTCTTT,CASSYSGGRGTEAFF
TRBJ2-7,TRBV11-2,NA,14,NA,TGTGCCAGCAGCTCTCAGGGCCCCCTGGGCGAGCAGTACTTC,CASSSQGPLGEQYF
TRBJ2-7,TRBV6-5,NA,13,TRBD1,TGTGCCAGCAGAAAGACAGGGTTTCACGAGCAGTACTTC,CASRKTGFHEQYF
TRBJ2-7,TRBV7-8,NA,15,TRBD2,TGTGCCAGCACCCCGGGGCTAGCGGGCAACAACGAGCAGTACTTC,CASTPGLAGNNEQYF
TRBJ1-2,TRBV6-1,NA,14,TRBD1,TGTGCCAGCACCCGACAGGGAGGAAACTATGGCTACACCTTC,CASTRQGGNYGYTF
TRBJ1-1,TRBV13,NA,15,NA,TGTGCCAGCAGCTTCCCCCGGATAGGGGTCGGTGAAGCTTTCTTT,CASSFPRIGVGEAFF
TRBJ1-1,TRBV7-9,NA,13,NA,TGTGCCAGCAGCCCCACAGGGCCCTTAGAAGCTTTCTTT,CASSPTGPLEAFF
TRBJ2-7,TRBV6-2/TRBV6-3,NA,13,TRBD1,TGTGCCAGCAGTTGGACAGGGTCCCACGAGCAGTACTTC,CASSWTGSHEQYF
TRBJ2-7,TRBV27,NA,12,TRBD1,TGTGCCAGCTTGACAGGGGACTACGAGCAGTACTTC,CASLTGDYEQYF
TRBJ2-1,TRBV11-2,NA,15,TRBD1,TGTGCCAGCAGCTTGGGACAGGGGGGCTACAATGAGCAGTTCTTC,CASSLGQGGYNEQFF
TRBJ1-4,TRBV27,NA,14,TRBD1,TGTGCCAGCAGCTCCGGGACAGTAGGTGAAAAACTGTTTTTT,CASSSGTVGEKLFF
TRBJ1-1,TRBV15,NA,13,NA,TGTGCCACCAGCAGGCCGGAGGTCACTGAAGCTTTCTTT,CATSRPEVTEAFF
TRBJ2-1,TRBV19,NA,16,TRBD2,TGTGCCAGTCGCTCTAGGAAGCGGGGGGGTTACAATGAGCAGTTCTTC,CASRSRKRGGYNEQFF
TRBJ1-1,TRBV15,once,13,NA,TGTGCCACCAGCAGAGATACGGGCACTGAAGCTTTCTTT,CATSRDTGTEAFF
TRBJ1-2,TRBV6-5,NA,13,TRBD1,TGTGCCAGCACCATTACAGGGGGCTATGGCTACACCTTC,CASTITGGYGYTF
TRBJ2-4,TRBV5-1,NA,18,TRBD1,TGCGCCAGCAGCTTGGCCACAATACAGGGGCTAGCCAAAAACATTCAGTACTTC,CASSLATIQGLAKNIQYF
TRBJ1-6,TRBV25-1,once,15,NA,TGTGCCAGCAGTCTCAGGACAGCCTATAATTCACCCCTCCACTTT,CASSLRTAYNSPLHF
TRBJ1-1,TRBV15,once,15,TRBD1,TGTGCCACCAGCAGAGGATACGGCAGGGGGACTGAAGCTTTCTTT,CATSRGYGRGTEAFF
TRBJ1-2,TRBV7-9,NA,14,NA,TGTGCCAGCAGCGAAGCGCGGGGCCACTATGGCTACACCTTC,CASSEARGHYGYTF
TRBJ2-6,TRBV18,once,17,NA,TGTGCCAGCTCACCACCCGGAGGAAGCTCTGGGGCCAACGTCCTGACTTTC,CASSPPGGSSGANVLTF
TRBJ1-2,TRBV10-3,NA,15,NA,TGTGCCATCAGTGCCCCCACGACTACTAACTATGGCTACACCTTC,CAISAPTTTNYGYTF
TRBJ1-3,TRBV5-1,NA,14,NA,TGCGCCAGCAGCTTGAACAGGGCTGGAAACACCATATATTTT,CASSLNRAGNTIYF
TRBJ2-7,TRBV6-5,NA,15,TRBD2,TGTGCCAGCAGTTACCGAGAGCGGGGGCCCTACGAGCAGTACTTC,CASSYRERGPYEQYF